This T cell receptor beta chain is from a study of blood T cell repertoires in COVID-19. As for the study in general: PBMCs, B-cell-depleted T cells, or T cells were the source of the cDNA or gDNA that made up the material.

This clone appeared once. CDR1 and CDR2 from the germline V gene are SNHLY and FYNNEI. The CDR3 loop spans 13 amino acids. V was clipped by 6 bases and J by 3 bases; unmatched bases: 5. This study enrolled people aged roughly 18 to 90 from approximately 24 US geographic areas. Participants were placed into cohorts based on the clinical history they reported. Sequencing was performed with immunoSEQ multiplex PCR; in TCRdb, only in-frame clones are kept and a portion is missing. The sample holds a few hundred thousand clones, less than 90% seen once. The TCR originated in a woman aged 30 to 39 who had recovered from COVID-19. The sample was PBMCs or T cells enriched from blood (not recorded which). The V call is TRBV2, the J call TRBJ2-7; 7 positions match TRBD1. The CDR3 loop is CASSGTEGYEQYF. Written as DNA, the CDR3 is TGTGCCAGCAGCGGGACAGAGGGCTACGAGCAGTACTTC.